This note documents a single T cell receptor beta chain sequence. From the 5' RACE reads, TCRdb called clonotypes with MiXCR, one entry per CDR3 protein. The profile shows around 570,000 distinct CDR3 sequences, nearly 10% of them singletons. These data come from a study of identical twins. Unmatched junction bases numbered 9, after V lost 6 bases and J lost 8 bases. The CDR3 totals 13 residues. Germline lookup yields CDR1 PRHDT and CDR2 FYEKMQ (reference sequence). The same specimen was also included in a second study, on yellow fever vaccine responses in identical twins.

Source material: PBMCs. This sequence joins TRBV13 and TRBJ1-2; 7 nucleotides line up with TRBD1. The receptor was derived from a woman between 18 and 30 years old in good health. CDR3 bases: TGTGCCAGCAGGCCCGACAGGGCCGAAGGCTACACCTTC. Protein product: CASRPDRAEGYTF.